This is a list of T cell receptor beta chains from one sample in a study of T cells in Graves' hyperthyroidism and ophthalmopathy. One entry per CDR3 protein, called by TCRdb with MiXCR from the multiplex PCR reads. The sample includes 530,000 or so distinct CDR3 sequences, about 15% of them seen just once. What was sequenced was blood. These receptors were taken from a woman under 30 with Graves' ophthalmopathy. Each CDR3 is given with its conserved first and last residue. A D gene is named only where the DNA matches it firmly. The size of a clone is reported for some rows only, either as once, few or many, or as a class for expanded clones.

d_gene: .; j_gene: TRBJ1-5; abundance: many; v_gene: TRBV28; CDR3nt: TGTGCCAGCAGTTTATTAGGGCCAGGGGAGGATCAGCCCCAGCATTTT; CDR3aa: CASSLLGPGEDQPQHF
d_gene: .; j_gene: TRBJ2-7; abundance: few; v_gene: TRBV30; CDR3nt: TGTGCCTGGAGCTCCAGGGCCTACGAGCAGTACTTC; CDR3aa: CAWSSRAYEQYF
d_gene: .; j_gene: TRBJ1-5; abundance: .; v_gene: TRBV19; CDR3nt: TGTGCCAGTAGTCCCCCCCCCGGCAATCAGCCCCAGCATTTT; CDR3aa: CASSPPPGNQPQHF
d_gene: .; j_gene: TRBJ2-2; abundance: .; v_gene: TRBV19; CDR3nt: TGTGCCAGTAGTAGTAGCCGGAGGGCAGGCTGGAAACTCACCGGGGAGCTGTTTTTT; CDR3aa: CASSSSRRAGWKLTGELFF
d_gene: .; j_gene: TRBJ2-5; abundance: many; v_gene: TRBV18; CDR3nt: TGTGCCAGCTCACCAAACACCGTGGGCCAAGAGACCCAGTACTTC; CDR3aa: CASSPNTVGQETQYF
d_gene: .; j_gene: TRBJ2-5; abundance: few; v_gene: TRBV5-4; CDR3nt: TGTGCCAGCAGCTTGGCCGGGGCCCACCAAGAGACCCAGTACTTC; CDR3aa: CASSLAGAHQETQYF
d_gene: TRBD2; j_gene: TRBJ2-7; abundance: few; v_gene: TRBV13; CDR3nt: TGTGCCAGCAGCTTACTAGCGGGGGGGCCAAGGGACACCTACGAGCAGTACTTC; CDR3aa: CASSLLAGGPRDTYEQYF
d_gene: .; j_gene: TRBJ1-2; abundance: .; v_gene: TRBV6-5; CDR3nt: TGTGCCAGCAGTTACGGACAAGGGGTGCCCTTAGGTGGCTACACCTTC; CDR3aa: CASSYGQGVPLGGYTF
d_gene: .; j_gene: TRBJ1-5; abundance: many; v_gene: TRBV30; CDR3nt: TGTGCCTGGAGTAGGACGAGGGGCCCTAATCAGCCCCAGCATTTT; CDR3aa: CAWSRTRGPNQPQHF
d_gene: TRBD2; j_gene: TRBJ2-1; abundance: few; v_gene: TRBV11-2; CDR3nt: TGTGCCAGCAGCGTGATTGGACTAGCCAATGAGCAGTTCTTC; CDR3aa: CASSVIGLANEQFF
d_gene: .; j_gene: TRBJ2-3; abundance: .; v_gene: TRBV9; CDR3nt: TGTGCCAGCAGCGTAGGGGCCGAGAGCACAGATACGCAGTATTTT; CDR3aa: CASSVGAESTDTQYF
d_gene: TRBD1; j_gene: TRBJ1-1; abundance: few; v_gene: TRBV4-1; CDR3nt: TGCGCCAGCAGCCAAGGCATCGGGACAGAAGGATATGGGGACACTGAAGCTTTCTTT; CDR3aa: CASSQGIGTEGYGDTEAFF
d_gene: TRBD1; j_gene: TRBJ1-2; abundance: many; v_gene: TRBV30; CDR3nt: TGTGCCTGCTGGACAGGTCTAAGCTATGGCTACACCTTC; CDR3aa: CACWTGLSYGYTF
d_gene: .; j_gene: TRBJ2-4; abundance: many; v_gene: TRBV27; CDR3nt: TGTGCCAGCAGCCATAGGGGCAACATTCAGTACTTC; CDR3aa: CASSHRGNIQYF
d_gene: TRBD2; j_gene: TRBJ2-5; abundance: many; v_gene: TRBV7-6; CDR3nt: TGTGCCAGCAGCTTAGAGGGGACCTCGGTAGCGGGGTTCCAAGAGACCCAGTACTTC; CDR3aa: CASSLEGTSVAGFQETQYF
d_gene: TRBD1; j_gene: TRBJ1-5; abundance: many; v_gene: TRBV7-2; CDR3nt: TGTGCCAGCAGCTTAGACAGGGGGATTCAGCCCCAGCATTTT; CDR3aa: CASSLDRGIQPQHF
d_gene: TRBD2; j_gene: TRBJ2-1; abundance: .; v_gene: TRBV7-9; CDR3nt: TGTGCCAGCAGCTTCGGCCCGGGACTAGCGCTGCACTCCTACAATGAGCAGTTCTTC; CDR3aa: CASSFGPGLALHSYNEQFF
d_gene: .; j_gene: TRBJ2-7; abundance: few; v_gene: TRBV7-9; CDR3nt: TGTGCCAGCAGCTTACACACCAACGAGCAGTACTTC; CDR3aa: CASSLHTNEQYF
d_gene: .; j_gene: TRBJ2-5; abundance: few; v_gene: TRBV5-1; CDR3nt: TGCGCCAGCAGTAACTCGGGAAACAGGGAGACCCAGTACTTC; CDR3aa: CASSNSGNRETQYF
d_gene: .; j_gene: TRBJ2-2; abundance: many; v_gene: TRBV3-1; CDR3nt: TGTGCCAGCAGCTTAAACACCGGGGAGCTGTTTTTT; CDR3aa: CASSLNTGELFF
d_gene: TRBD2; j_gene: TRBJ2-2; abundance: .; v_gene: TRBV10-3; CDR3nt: TGTGCCATCAGTGAGCGAAGGTATTCCGGACTAGCGGGAGGGGTCACCGGGGAGCTGTTTTTT; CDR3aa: CAISERRYSGLAGGVTGELFF
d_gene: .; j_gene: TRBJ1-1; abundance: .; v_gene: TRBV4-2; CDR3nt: TGTGCCAGCAGCCAAGTAAACCAGGGTAACACTGAAGCTTTCTTT; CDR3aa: CASSQVNQGNTEAFF
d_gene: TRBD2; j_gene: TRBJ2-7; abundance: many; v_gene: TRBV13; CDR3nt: TGTGCCAGCAGCTTCTATTCTAGCGGGCTCTCCTACGAGCAGTACTTC; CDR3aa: CASSFYSSGLSYEQYF
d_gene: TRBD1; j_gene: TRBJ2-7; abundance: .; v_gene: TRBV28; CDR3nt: TGTGCCAGCAGTCGGGACAGGGGGAACGAGCAGTACTTC; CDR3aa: CASSRDRGNEQYF
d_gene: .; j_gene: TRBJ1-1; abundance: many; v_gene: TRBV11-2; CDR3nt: TGTGCCAGCAGCGAATTCAGGGTTACTGAAGCTTTCTTT; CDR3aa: CASSEFRVTEAFF
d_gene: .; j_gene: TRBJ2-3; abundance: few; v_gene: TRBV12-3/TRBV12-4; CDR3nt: TGTGCCAGCAGACAGACTTACACAGATACGCAGTATTTT; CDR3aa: CASRQTYTDTQYF
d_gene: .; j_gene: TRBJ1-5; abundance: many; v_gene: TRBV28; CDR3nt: TGTGCCAGCAGTTTATCCTTTCGGAGCAATCAGCCCCAGCATTTT; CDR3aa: CASSLSFRSNQPQHF
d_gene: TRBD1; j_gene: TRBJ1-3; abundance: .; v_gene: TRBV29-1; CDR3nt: TGCAGCGTTCGACAGGGCTCTGGAAACACCATATATTTT; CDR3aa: CSVRQGSGNTIYF
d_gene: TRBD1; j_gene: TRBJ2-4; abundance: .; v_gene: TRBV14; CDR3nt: TGTGCCAGCAGCCAAGCCGGGACAGGCAATCTTGCCAAAAACATTCAGTACTTC; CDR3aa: CASSQAGTGNLAKNIQYF
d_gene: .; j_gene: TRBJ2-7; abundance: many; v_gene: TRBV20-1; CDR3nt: TGCAGTGCTTACCTATCCTCCGAGAGTTCCTACGAGCAGTACTTC; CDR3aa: CSAYLSSESSYEQYF
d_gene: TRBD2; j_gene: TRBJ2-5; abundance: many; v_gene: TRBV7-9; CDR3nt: TGTGCCAGCAGCTCCGGACTAGCCGATGAGACCCAGTACTTC; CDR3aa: CASSSGLADETQYF
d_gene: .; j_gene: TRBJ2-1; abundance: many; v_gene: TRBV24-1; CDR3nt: TGTGCCACCAGTCCGGGAGAGGCCTACAATGAGCAGTTCTTC; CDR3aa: CATSPGEAYNEQFF
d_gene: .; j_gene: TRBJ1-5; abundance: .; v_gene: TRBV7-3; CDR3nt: TGTGCCAGCAGCTTAATAAGGGGAGGGAATCAGCCCCAGCATTTT; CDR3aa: CASSLIRGGNQPQHF
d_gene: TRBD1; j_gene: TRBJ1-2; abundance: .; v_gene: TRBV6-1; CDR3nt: TGTGCCAGCAGTTCACCGGGACAGGGGGCCGAGGGCTACACCTTC; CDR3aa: CASSSPGQGAEGYTF
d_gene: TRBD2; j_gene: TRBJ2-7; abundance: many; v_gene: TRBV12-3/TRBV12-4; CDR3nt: TGTGCCAGCAGTCTCCTGGGGACTAGTGACTACGAGCAGTACTTC; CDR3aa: CASSLLGTSDYEQYF
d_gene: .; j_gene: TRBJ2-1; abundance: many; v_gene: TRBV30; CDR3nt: TGTGCCTGGAGCGATCCCGGGGAGGAGAGCAATGAGCAGTTCTTC; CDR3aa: CAWSDPGEESNEQFF
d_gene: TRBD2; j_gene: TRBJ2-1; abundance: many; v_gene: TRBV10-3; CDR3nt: TGTGCCATCAGTTACGCTCGGACGGGAGCGGGGAATGAGCAGTTCTTC; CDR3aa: CAISYARTGAGNEQFF
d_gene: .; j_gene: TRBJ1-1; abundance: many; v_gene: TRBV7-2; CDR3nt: TGTGCCAGCAGCTCCTCCGGGCAGCTGAACACTGAAGCTTTCTTT; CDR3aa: CASSSSGQLNTEAFF
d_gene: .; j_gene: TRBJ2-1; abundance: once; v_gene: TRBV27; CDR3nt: TGTGCCTGCAGTGTAGGACAGCCCCCTTTGAATGGGCAGTTCTTC; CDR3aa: CACSVGQPPLNGQFF
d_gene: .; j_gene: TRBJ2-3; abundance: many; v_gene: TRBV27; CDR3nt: TGTGCCAGCAGTTTATATGACGCAGATACGCAGTATTTT; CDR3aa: CASSLYDADTQYF
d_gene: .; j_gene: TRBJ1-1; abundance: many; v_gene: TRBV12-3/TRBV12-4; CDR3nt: TGTGCCAGCAGCTCCTTCCTCAGGTCTGAAGCTTTCTTT; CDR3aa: CASSSFLRSEAFF
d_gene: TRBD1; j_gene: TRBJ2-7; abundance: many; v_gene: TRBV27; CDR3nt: TGTGCCAGCAGTTTACCGGGACAGGGGACCGACGAGCAGTACTTC; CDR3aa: CASSLPGQGTDEQYF
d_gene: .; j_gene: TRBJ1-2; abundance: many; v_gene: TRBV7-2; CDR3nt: TGTGCCAGCAGCCCCTCAGGTGCCTTCTATGGCTACACCTTC; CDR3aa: CASSPSGAFYGYTF
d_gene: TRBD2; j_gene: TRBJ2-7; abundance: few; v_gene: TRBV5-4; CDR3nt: TGTGCCAGCAGCTTGGCCCGAGGCGGGAGGGCCCGCGAGCAGTACTTC; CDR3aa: CASSLARGGRAREQYF
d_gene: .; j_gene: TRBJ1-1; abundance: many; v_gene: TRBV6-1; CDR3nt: TGTGCCAGCAGTGAAACAGGGCGGGGGACTGAAGCTTTCTTT; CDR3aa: CASSETGRGTEAFF
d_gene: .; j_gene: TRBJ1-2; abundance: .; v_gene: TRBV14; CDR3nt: TGTGCCAGCAGCCAAGCTTTGCGAACAGGGTACTATGGCTACACCTTC; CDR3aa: CASSQALRTGYYGYTF
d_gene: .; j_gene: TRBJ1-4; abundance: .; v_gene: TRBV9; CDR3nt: TGTGCCAGCAGCGTAGAACCCGTGGGTAATGAAAAACTGTTTTTT; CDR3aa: CASSVEPVGNEKLFF
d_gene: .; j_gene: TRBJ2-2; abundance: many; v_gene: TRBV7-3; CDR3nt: TGTGCCAGCAGCTTAAGCGACAGTTTTCTCACCGGGGAGCTGTTTTTT; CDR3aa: CASSLSDSFLTGELFF
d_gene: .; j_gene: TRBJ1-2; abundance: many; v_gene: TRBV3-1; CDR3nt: TGTGCCAGCAGCCAACGGGACACCGCTTATGGCTACACCTTC; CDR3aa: CASSQRDTAYGYTF
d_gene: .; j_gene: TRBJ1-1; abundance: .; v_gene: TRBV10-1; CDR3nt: TGCGCCAGCAGTGAGTCATCCCGTTCCGCTGAAGCTTTCTTT; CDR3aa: CASSESSRSAEAFF
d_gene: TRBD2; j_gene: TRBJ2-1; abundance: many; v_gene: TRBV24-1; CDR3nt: TGTGCCACCAGCTCTCGGACCCTAGCGGGAGGTGTGAATGAGCAGTTCTTC; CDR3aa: CATSSRTLAGGVNEQFF